One and the same sample provided the 4 T cell receptor beta chains below, sequenced in a study of CD8 T cells in ankylosing spondylitis. One entry per CDR3 protein results from TCRdb running MiXCR on the 5' RACE reads. The repertoire consists of fewer than 550,000 distinct CDR3 sequences, with over 4% occurring once and the leading ten covering roughly 3.2%. These receptors have no known antigen. Study outcomes and limitations: Seemingly distinctive of ankylosing spondylitis blood was a TCR beta motif formed by eight highly homologous variants.

The specimen was blood, either unsorted or a sorted T cell fraction (not recorded which). Receptor source: a male donor with ankylosing spondylitis.

This clonotype showed up just a few times. J is TRBJ1-2 and V is TRBV12-3 or TRBV12-4, with D uncertain. The V gene lost 8 bases and the J gene lost 12 bases, with 22 bases spanning the gap. This CDR3 contains 13 residues. CDR3: CASSLGGGGGDTF. CDR3 nucleotides: TGTGCCAGCTCCCTAGGAGGAGGCGGCGGGGACACCTTC.

This rearrangement joins TRBV11-2 to TRBJ2-7; D is ambiguous. Germline values: CDR1 SGHAT, CDR2 FQNNGV. The V end was cut by 4 bases, the J end by 2 bases, with 9 bases between. The CDR3 is 13 residues long. The CDR3 DNA follows: TGTGCCAGCAGCTCCGAAGCTGCCTACGAGCAGTACTTC. Residues: CASSSEAAYEQYF.

This clonotype was observed at least ten times. V and J are TRBV7-2 and TRBJ1-2; D is unclear. The germline gives CDR1 SGHTA, CDR2 FQGNSA. This CDR3 has 15 amino acids. With 2 bases removed from V and 3 bases from J, the gap between germline ends came to 13 bases. Here the CDR3 reads CASSLSPTEDYGYTF. The DNA of the CDR3 is TGTGCCAGCAGCTTATCCCCAACCGAGGACTATGGCTACACCTTC.

This clonotype was counted many times. This sequence joins TRBV10-3 and TRBJ1-1, with D uncertain. This CDR3 spans 14 amino acids. Trimming pared 4 bases from V and 2 bases from J, leaving 11 bases between. Germline V gives CDR1 ENHRY, CDR2 SYGVKD. The CDR3 coding sequence is TGTGCCATCAGTGGGACCGCCTTTAACACTGAAGCTTTCTTT. Amino acids: CAISGTAFNTEAFF.